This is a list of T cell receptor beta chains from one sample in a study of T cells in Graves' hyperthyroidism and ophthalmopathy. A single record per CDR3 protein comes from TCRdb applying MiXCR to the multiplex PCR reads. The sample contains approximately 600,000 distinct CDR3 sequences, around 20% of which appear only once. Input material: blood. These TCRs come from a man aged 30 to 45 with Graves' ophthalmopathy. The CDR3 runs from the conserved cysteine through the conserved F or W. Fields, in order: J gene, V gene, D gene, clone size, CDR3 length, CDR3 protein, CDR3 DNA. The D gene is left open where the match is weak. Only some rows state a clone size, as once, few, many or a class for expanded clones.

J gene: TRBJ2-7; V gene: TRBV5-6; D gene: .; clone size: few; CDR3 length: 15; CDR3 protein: CASSLQGFGSYEQYF; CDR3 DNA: TGTGCCAGCAGCTTACAGGGATTTGGCTCCTACGAGCAGTACTTC
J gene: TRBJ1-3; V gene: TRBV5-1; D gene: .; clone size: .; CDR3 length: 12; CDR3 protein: CASGDSGNTIYF; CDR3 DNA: TGCGCCAGCGGCGACTCTGGAAACACCATATATTTT
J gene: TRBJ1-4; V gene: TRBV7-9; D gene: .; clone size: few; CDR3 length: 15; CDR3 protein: CASSLLLGTAEKLFF; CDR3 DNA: TGTGCCAGCAGCTTATTACTCGGGACCGCCGAAAAACTGTTTTTT
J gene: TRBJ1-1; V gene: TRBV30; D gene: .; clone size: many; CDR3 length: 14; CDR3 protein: CAWSTGDKDTEAFF; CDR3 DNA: TGTGCCTGGAGTACGGGGGATAAGGACACTGAAGCTTTCTTT
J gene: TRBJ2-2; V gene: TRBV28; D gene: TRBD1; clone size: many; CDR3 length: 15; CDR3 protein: CASSPPTGGTGELFF; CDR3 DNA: TGTGCCAGCAGCCCCCCGACAGGGGGTACCGGGGAGCTGTTTTTT
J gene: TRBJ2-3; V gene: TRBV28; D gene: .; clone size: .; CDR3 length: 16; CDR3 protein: CASSPFGVVGTDTRYF; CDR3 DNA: TGTGCCAGCAGTCCCTTTGGGGTAGTGGGCACAGATACGCGGTATTTT
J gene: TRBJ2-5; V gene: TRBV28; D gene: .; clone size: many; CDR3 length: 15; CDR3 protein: CASSTSGQWRVAQYF; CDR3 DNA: .
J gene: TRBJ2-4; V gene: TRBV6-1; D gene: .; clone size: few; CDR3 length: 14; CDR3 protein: CASSEWVAKNIQYF; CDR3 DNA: TGTGCCAGCAGTGAATGGGTAGCCAAAAACATTCAGTACTTC
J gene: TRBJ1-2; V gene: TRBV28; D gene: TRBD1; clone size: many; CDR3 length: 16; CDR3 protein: CASSSGQRYTNYGYTF; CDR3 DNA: TGTGCCAGCAGTTCGGGACAGAGATACACCAACTATGGCTACACCTTC
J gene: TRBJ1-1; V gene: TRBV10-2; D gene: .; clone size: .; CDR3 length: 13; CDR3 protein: CASRGTYNTEAFF; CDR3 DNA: TGCGCCAGCAGAGGGACTTATAACACTGAAGCTTTCTTT
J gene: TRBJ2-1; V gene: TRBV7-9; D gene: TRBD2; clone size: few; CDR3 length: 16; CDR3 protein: CASSLGSSGNYNEQFF; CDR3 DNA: TGTGCCAGCAGCTTAGGGTCTAGCGGTAATTACAATGAGCAGTTCTTC
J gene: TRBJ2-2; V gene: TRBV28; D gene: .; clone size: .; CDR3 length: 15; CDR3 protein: CASTVGLSNTGELFF; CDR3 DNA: TGTGCCAGCACTGTTGGGCTTTCGAACACCGGGGAGCTGTTTTTT
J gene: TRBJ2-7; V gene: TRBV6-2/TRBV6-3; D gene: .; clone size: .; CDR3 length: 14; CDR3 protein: CASRLRGTFYEQYF; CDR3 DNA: TGTGCCAGCCGTCTCCGGGGAACCTTCTACGAGCAGTACTTC
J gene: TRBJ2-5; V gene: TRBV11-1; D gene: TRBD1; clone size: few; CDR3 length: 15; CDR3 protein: CASSFQGARQETQYF; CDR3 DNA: TGTGCCAGCAGTTTCCAGGGGGCCCGTCAAGAGACCCAGTACTTC
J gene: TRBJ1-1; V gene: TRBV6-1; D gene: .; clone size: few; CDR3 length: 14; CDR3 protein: CASRFEQGGTEAFF; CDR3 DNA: TGTGCCAGCCGATTCGAACAGGGTGGTACTGAAGCTTTCTTT
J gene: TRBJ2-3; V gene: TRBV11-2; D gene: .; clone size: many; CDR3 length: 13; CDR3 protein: CASSGLVTDTQYF; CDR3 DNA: TGTGCCAGCAGCGGTCTCGTGACAGATACGCAGTATTTT
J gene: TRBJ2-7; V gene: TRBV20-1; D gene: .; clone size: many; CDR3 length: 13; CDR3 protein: CSAPKLGTDEQYF; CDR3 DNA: TGCAGTGCTCCCAAGCTCGGGACGGATGAGCAGTACTTC
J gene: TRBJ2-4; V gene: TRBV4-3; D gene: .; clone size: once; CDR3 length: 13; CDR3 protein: CASGPGIKNIQYF; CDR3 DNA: TGCGCCAGCGGCCCGGGAATAAAAAACATTCAGTACTTC
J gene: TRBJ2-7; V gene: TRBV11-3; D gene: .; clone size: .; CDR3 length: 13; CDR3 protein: CASSPNSDYEQYF; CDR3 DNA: TGTGCCAGCAGCCCGAATAGCGACTACGAGCAGTACTTC
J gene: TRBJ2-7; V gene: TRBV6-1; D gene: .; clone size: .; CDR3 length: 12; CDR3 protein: CASSEGRGEQYF; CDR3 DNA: TGTGCCAGCAGTGAGGGTCGAGGCGAGCAGTACTTC
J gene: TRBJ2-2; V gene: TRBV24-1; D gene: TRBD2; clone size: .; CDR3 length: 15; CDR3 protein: CATSDFNRGAGELFF; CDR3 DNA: TGTGCCACCAGTGATTTTAACCGGGGGGCCGGGGAGCTGTTTTTT
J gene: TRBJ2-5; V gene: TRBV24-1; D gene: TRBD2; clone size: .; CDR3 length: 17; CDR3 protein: CATSFPGLAGGPETQYF; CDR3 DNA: TGTGCCACCAGCTTCCCGGGACTAGCGGGAGGGCCGGAGACCCAGTACTTC
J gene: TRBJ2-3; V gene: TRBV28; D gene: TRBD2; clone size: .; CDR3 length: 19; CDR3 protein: CASSRTGTSGLLEADTQYF; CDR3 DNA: TGTGCCAGCAGCCGAACCGGGACTAGCGGCCTCCTGGAAGCAGATACGCAGTATTTT